Shown below are 3 T cell receptor beta chains from a single sample sequenced in a study of shared clonotypes between healthy human individuals. Data came from immunoSEQ multiplex PCR; TCRdb stores just in-frame clones and leaves some out. The table lists roughly 2.5 million clones, more than 80% of them singletons, with roughly 0.15% in the top ten. The source material was naive CD4+ T cells sorted from blood. Regarding subset: CD45RA+ positively selected. These receptor sequences come from a man younger than 35 in good health.

The chain joins TRBV10-3 to TRBJ1-5, with D perhaps matching TRBD1 (5 bases). V dropped 4 bases and J dropped 3 bases, with 10 bases sitting between them. The CDR3 covers 14 residues. Germline CDR1 is ENHRY and CDR2 is SYGVKD. Written as DNA, the CDR3 is TGTGCCATCAGTGGCGACAGTGACAATCAGCCCCAGCATTTT. It yields the protein CAISGDSDNQPQHF.

This clone showed up just once. The chain has TRBV5-6 and TRBJ1-4, with no clear D. The length of the CDR3 is 14 residues. With 2 bases removed from V and 8 bases from J, the gap between germline ends came to 13 bases. Germline V lookup: CDR1 SGHDT, CDR2 YYEEEE. CDR3 coding DNA: TGTGCCAGCAGCTTTGGGCCAGGTTGGGAAAAACTGTTTTTT. Its protein product is CASSFGPGWEKLFF.

V gene TRBV7-2 combines with J gene TRBJ1-1, with D uncertain. The CDR3 sequence is 14 residues long. V was pared by 5 bases and J by 1 base, with 11 bases between. Looked up from germline, CDR1 is SGHTA and CDR2 is FQGNSA. CDR3 nucleotide sequence: TGTGCCAGCAGCCGAGACCCGGGGAACACTGAAGCTTTCTTT. Residues: CASSRDPGNTEAFF. Full variable domain (missing parts from reference TRBV7-2 and TRBJ1-1): GAGVSQSPSNKVTEKGKDVELRCDPISGHTALYWYRQSLGQGLEFLIYFQGNSAPDKSGLPSDRFSAERTGGSVSTLTIQRTQQEDSAVYLCASSRDPGNTEAFFGQGTRLTVV.